Listed below are T cell receptor beta chains from one sample, sequenced in a study of CD8 T cells in Susac syndrome. TCRdb used MiXCR to reprocess the immunoSEQ multiplex PCR reads, holding one entry per CDR3 protein. This sample has 250,000 to 300,000 distinct CDR3 sequences, with 85% found just once. The sequenced sample was CD8+ T cells from PBMCs. The receptors derive from a human donor with multiple sclerosis. Both conserved end residues are part of each CDR3. The order of the fields is V gene, clone size, J gene, CDR3 length, D gene, CDR3 protein, CDR3 DNA. D genes are given only for firm matches. For some rows the clone size is stated as once, few or many, or as a class when expanded; others skip it.

TRBV7-3	NA	TRBJ2-6	18	TRBD1	CASSGTGLGGAGANVLTF	TGTGCCAGCAGCGGGACAGGGTTGGGAGGCGCTGGGGCCAACGTCCTGACTTTC
TRBV29-1	NA	TRBJ1-2	18	NA	CSASWLSGTPSQYYGYTF	TGCAGCGCATCGTGGCTTTCAGGGACCCCTTCACAATACTATGGCTACACCTTC
TRBV4-2	NA	TRBJ1-4	19	TRBD1	CASSQDPLPRQGPNEKLFF	TGTGCCAGCAGCCAAGATCCCCTTCCTAGACAGGGTCCTAATGAAAAACTGTTTTTT
TRBV7-9	NA	TRBJ1-2	14	NA	CASSLAGQNYGYTF	TGTGCCAGCAGCTTAGCGGGGCAGAACTATGGCTACACCTTC
TRBV29-1	NA	TRBJ1-1	16	NA	CSVEGDTDYMNTEAFF	TGCAGCGTTGAAGGGGACACTGATTACATGAACACTGAAGCTTTCTTT
TRBV13	NA	TRBJ2-7	11	NA	CASSRAGEQYF	TGTGCCAGCAGTCGGGCCGGCGAGCAGTACTTC
TRBV2	few	TRBJ2-2	14	TRBD1	CAGQGERDTGELFF	TGTGCCGGACAGGGGGAAAGGGACACCGGGGAGCTGTTTTTT
TRBV25-1	NA	TRBJ2-2	16	TRBD1	CASGHRIGQGTGELFF	TGTGCCAGCGGTCACCGGATCGGACAGGGAACCGGGGAGCTGTTTTTT
TRBV7-8	NA	TRBJ2-7	19	NA	CASSFKRQPLGRPNYEQYF	TGTGCCAGCAGCTTTAAGAGACAGCCTCTGGGACGGCCAAACTACGAGCAGTACTTC
TRBV12-3/TRBV12-4	once	TRBJ2-1	14	NA	CASMLGALYNEQFF	TGTGCCAGCATGCTAGGGGCCCTCTACAATGAGCAGTTCTTC
TRBV5-5	NA	TRBJ2-1	13	NA	CASSFIEADEQFF	TGTGCCAGCAGCTTCATTGAAGCCGATGAGCAGTTCTTC
TRBV12-5	NA	TRBJ2-1	16	NA	CASGSFRGQGYNEQFF	TGTGCTAGTGGTTCGTTCCGGGGGCAGGGCTACAATGAGCAGTTCTTC
TRBV19	once	TRBJ2-3	16	TRBD1	CASSLEGQLSTDTQYF	TGTGCCAGTAGTCTAGAGGGACAGTTAAGCACAGATACGCAGTATTTT
TRBV12-5	few	TRBJ2-7	13	NA	CASGLDPAPEQYF	TGTGCTAGTGGTTTGGACCCAGCCCCCGAGCAGTACTTC
TRBV29-1	NA	TRBJ2-1	16	TRBD2	CSAEGTPSGDYNEQFF	TGCAGCGCTGAAGGCACACCTAGCGGGGACTACAATGAGCAGTTCTTC
TRBV28	NA	TRBJ1-3	14	NA	CASSFSGVGNTIYF	TGTGCCAGCAGTTTTTCAGGGGTGGGAAACACCATATATTTT
TRBV29-1	once	TRBJ2-1	17	TRBD2	CSVCQLAVPSSYNEQFF	TGCAGCGTTTGCCAGCTAGCGGTCCCGAGCTCCTACAATGAGCAGTTCTTC
TRBV6-2/TRBV6-3	NA	TRBJ2-1	16	NA	CASSYSRADLYNEQFF	TGTGCCAGCAGTTACTCTCGCGCAGACCTTTACAATGAGCAGTTCTTC
TRBV28	once	TRBJ2-7	13	NA	CASRFGTWNEQYF	TGTGCCAGCAGATTTGGGACGTGGAACGAGCAGTACTTC
TRBV15	few	TRBJ2-7	14	NA	CATSRADGKYEQYF	TGTGCCACCAGCAGAGCCGACGGGAAATACGAGCAGTACTTC
TRBV20-1	NA	TRBJ2-1	12	NA	CSQGVNYNEQFF	TGCAGCCAGGGCGTGAACTACAATGAGCAGTTCTTC
TRBV20-1	NA	TRBJ2-7	14	NA	CSARPPGGPYEQYF	TGCAGTGCTAGACCCCCAGGCGGACCCTACGAGCAGTACTTC
TRBV16	NA	TRBJ2-7	14	NA	CASSHASQGYEQYF	TGTGCCAGCAGCCATGCTTCACAGGGCTACGAGCAGTACTTC
TRBV3-1	NA	TRBJ2-5	17	TRBD2	CASSQVEAGAFQETQYF	TGTGCCAGCAGCCAAGTAGAAGCGGGAGCCTTCCAAGAGACCCAGTACTTC
TRBV5-5	NA	TRBJ1-1	13	NA	CASSLAPRGEAFF	TGTGCCAGCAGCTTGGCCCCCAGGGGTGAAGCTTTCTTT
TRBV4-3	NA	TRBJ1-4	19	NA	CASSPWDGLASGTNEKLFF	TGCGCCAGCAGCCCATGGGACGGCCTGGCCTCGGGGACTAATGAAAAACTGTTTTTT